The rows below give T cell receptor beta chains drawn from one sample of a study of T cells in localized non-small cell lung cancer. TCRdb keeps only in-frame clones here, not all; method: immunoSEQ multiplex PCR. The repertoire holds 60,000 or so clones, with around 81% as singletons. Source: PBMCs, taken before any cancer treatment. These receptors came from a man aged 35-69 years with stage II lung adenocarcinoma. CDR3s leave out the opening cysteine and the closing phenylalanine or tryptophan. Each record gives: V gene, J gene, CDR3 protein.

>TRBV5-4|TRBJ2-1
ASSLAGGTYNEQF
>TRBV5-1|TRBJ2-6
ASSLPGISSGANVLT
>TRBV2|TRBJ2-5
ASSGGGKTQY
>TRBV9|TRBJ2-7
ASSIGQGAAYEQY
>TRBV18|TRBJ2-5
ASSPPSETQY
>TRBV7-8|TRBJ2-1
ASSAGQGLTYNEQF
>TRBV14|TRBJ1-1
ASSLDRKGTEAF
>TRBV5-6|TRBJ2-3
ASSPGLAGGTDTQY
>TRBV11-2|TRBJ2-7
ASRKGADFTYEQY
>TRBV19|TRBJ2-7
ASRNSGRLASYEQY
>TRBV11-1|TRBJ1-1
ASSADRGRTEAF
>TRBV10-3|TRBJ2-7
AISEVLANEQY
>TRBV18|TRBJ1-2
ASSPRGRSYGYT
>TRBV30|TRBJ1-5
AWKGQYNQPQH
>TRBV5-6|TRBJ1-1
ASSLFRGGTEAF
>TRBV6-5|TRBJ1-5
ASSFRDNQPQH
>TRBV5-1|TRBJ2-3
ASSAQGAQDTQY
>TRBV7-2|TRBJ1-2
ASSFGWGQPLDGYT
>TRBV5-1|TRBJ1-2
ASSLGQVRDGYT
>TRBV5-1|TRBJ2-2
ASSSFLGTGELF
>TRBV11-2|TRBJ2-7
ASSLRVAGGSYEQY
>TRBV12-5|TRBJ2-1
ASGSKPNEQF
>TRBV18|TRBJ1-5
ASSPDSNQPQH
>TRBV30|TRBJ1-5
AWSAPPNQPQH
>TRBV6-5|TRBJ1-1
ASSYSDRGNTEAF
>TRBV18|TRBJ2-3
ASSPNRADTQY
>TRBV11-2|TRBJ2-5
ATRTRARETQY
>TRBV29-1|TRBJ1-2
SVEDHGTETVFVGYT
>TRBV4-3|TRBJ1-1
ASSPTPGTEAF
>TRBV6-1|TRBJ1-3
ASSEEYGNTIY
>TRBV5-1|TRBJ1-2
ASSLGFRGYGYT
>TRBV6-5|TRBJ1-2
ASRPRDRVSGYT
>TRBV19|TRBJ1-5
ASSTGQAIDQPQH
>TRBV11-3|TRBJ2-7
ASSLPRLSYEQY
>TRBV7-9|TRBJ2-1
ASSRIGLAGTSSYNEQF
>TRBV27|TRBJ1-2
ASSLSRHDSSYGYT
>TRBV9|TRBJ2-3
ASSPRPSTDTQY
>TRBV6-1|TRBJ2-3
ASGRDRSTDTQY
>TRBV5-1|TRBJ2-7
ASRSGTRGYEQY
>TRBV2|TRBJ1-2
ASSDGDRGTYT
>TRBV10-2|TRBJ2-7
ASSDPTRHEQY
>TRBV29-1|TRBJ1-2
SALELGGYGYT
>TRBV5-8|TRBJ1-5
ASSRGEPYSNQPQH
>TRBV7-8|TRBJ1-5
ASSPGRNQGPQH
>TRBV6-4|TRBJ1-2
ASSRSTSDGYGYT
>TRBV5-1|TRBJ2-7
ASSLGDRGREQY
>TRBV29-1|TRBJ1-5
SVSWRRDQPQH
>TRBV5-4|TRBJ1-2
ASSLGGRTLYGYT
>TRBV19|TRBJ1-2
ASSIIGTGTNGYT